The present T cell receptor beta chain was sequenced within a study of T cells in Graves' hyperthyroidism and ophthalmopathy. Study-level findings and limits: The model predicted ophthalmopathy a median approximately 6.3 months before onset.

RNA transcripts yielded amplified TCR beta CDR3 regions. The TCR CDR3 was amplified in a first-round RT-PCR using the HTBI primer set. TCRdb passed the multiplex PCR reads through MiXCR, listing each CDR3 protein once. The sample lists around 560,000 distinct CDR3 sequences, over 15% occurring once. Ten or more counts support this clonotype. Antigen: not known. This CDR3 contains 16 residues. Losses at the gene ends were 0 bases for V and 4 bases for J; bases not matched to a gene: 3. CDR1 and CDR2 (germline): SGHVS, FNYEAQ. Sample: blood. The V and J genes are TRBV7-6 and TRBJ2-1, with 10 bases that match TRBD2. The origin of this receptor is a woman under 30 with Graves' hyperthyroidism. The CDR3 region has the DNA TGTGCCAGCAGCTTAGCCAAACTAGCGGGGTACAATGAGCAGTTCTTC. It encodes CASSLAKLAGYNEQFF. Full variable domain (rest looked up from reference TRBV7-6 and TRBJ2-1): GAGVSQSPRYKVTKRGQDVALRCDPISGHVSLYWYRQALGQGPEFLTYFNYEAQQDKSGLPNDRFSAERPEGSISTLTIQRTEQRDSAMYRCASSLAKLAGYNEQFFGPGTRLTVL.